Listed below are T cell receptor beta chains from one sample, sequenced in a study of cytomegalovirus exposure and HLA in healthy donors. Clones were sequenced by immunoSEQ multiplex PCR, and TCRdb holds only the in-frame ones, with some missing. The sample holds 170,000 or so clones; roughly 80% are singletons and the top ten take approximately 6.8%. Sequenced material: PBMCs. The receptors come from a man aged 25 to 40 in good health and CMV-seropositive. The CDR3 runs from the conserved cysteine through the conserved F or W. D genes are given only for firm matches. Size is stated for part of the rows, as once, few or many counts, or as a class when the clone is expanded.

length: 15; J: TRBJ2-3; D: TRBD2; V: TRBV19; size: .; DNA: TGTGCCAGTAGTTTCAGAACGGGGAGGGGAGATACGCAGTATTTT; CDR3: CASSFRTGRGDTQYF
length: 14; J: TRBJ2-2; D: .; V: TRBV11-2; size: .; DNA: TGTGCCAGCAGCTATAACCACAGGGACGGGGAGCTGTTTTTT; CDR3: CASSYNHRDGELFF
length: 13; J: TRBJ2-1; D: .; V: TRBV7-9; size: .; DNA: TGTGCCAGCAGAGCCACAGGGTATGATGAGCAGTTCTTC; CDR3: CASRATGYDEQFF
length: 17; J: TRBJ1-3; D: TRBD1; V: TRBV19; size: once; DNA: TGTGCCAGTGGGACAGGGGGCCTCATAACCTCTGGAAACACCATATATTTT; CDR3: CASGTGGLITSGNTIYF
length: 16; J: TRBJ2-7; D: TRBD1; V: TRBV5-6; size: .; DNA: TGTGCCAGCAGCTTAGCCTTGACAGGGTTCTCCTACGAGCAGTACTTC; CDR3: CASSLALTGFSYEQYF
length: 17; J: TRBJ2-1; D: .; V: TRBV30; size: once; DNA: TGTGCCTGGAGTGTAAAAGCACTGAACCCGAGCTACAATGAGCAGTTCTTC; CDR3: CAWSVKALNPSYNEQFF
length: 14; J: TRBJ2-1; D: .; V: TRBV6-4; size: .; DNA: TGTGCCAGCAGCGCCAACTACCTCGTTAATGAGCAGTTCTTC; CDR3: CASSANYLVNEQFF
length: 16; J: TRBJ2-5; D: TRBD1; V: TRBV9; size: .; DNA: TGTGCCAGCAGCGTGAGGCGAGGGACAGGGGGAGAGACCCAGTACTTC; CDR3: CASSVRRGTGGETQYF
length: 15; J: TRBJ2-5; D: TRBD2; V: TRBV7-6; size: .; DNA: TGTGCCAGCAGCCCAGTGGCGGGAGTCCCAGAGACCCAGTACTTC; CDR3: CASSPVAGVPETQYF
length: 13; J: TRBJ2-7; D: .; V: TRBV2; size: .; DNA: TGTGCCAGCATTCGTGGTAGCGGATACGAGCAGTACTTC; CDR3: CASIRGSGYEQYF
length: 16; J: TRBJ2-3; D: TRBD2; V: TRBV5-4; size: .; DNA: TGTGCCAGCAGCTACAGACTAGCGGGACTGACAGATACGCAGTATTTT; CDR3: CASSYRLAGLTDTQYF
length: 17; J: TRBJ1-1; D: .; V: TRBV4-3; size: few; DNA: TGCGCCAGCAGCCAAGATTATGTAGGACAGACGAACACTGAAGCTTTCTTT; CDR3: CASSQDYVGQTNTEAFF
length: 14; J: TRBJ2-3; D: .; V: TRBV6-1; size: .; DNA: TGTGCCAGCAGTGAACGCAGGGTGGGAGATACGCAGTATTTT; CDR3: CASSERRVGDTQYF
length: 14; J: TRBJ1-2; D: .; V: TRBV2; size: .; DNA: TGTGCCAGCAGTGATGGAGGGAGCCGGTATGGCTACACCTTC; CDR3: CASSDGGSRYGYTF
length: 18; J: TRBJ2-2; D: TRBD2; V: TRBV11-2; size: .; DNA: TGTGCCAGCAGCCTGGGGTCGGCGGGGGAAATGAACACCGGGGAGCTGTTTTTT; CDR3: CASSLGSAGEMNTGELFF
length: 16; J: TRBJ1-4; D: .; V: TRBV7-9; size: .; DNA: TGTTCCAGCAGCTTAGTCGGCGGGGGTCGGCGTGAAAAACTGTTTTTT; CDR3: CSSSLVGGGRREKLFF
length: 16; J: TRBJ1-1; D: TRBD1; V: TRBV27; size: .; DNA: TGTGCCAGCACCAGAAACCGACAGGGATGGAACACTGAAGCTTTCTTT; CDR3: CASTRNRQGWNTEAFF
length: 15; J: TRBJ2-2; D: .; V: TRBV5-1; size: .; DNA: TGCGCCAGCAGAATGGGGCTTATTTCCACCGGGGAGCTGTTTTTT; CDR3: CASRMGLISTGELFF
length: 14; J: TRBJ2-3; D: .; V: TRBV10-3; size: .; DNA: TGTGCCATCAGTGAAACACAGAGAAGGGATACGCAGTATTTT; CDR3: CAISETQRRDTQYF
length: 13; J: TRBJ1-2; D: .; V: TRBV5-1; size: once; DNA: TGCGCCAGCAGCTTGGACAGGATCGATGGCTACACCTTC; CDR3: CASSLDRIDGYTF
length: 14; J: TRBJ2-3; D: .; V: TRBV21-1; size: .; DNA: TGTGCCAGCAGTCCAGGACACCGGGCAGATACGCAGTATTTT; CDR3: CASSPGHRADTQYF
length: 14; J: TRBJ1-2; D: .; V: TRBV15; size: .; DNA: TGTGCCACCAGCAGAGATCGACAGGACTATGGCTACACCTTC; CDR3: CATSRDRQDYGYTF
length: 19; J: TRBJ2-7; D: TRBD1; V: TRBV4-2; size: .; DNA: TGTGCCAGCAGCAAAGAACATCGGACAGGGGGTATAAGCTCCTACGAGCAGTACTTC; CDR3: CASSKEHRTGGISSYEQYF
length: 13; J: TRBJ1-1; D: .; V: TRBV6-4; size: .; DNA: TGTGCCAGCAGTGAACAGGCGGGGACTGAAGCTTTCTTT; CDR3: CASSEQAGTEAFF
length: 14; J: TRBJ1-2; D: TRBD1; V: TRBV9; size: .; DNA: TGTGCCAGCAGCCCTCCACAGGGGAGCTATGGCTACACCTTC; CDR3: CASSPPQGSYGYTF
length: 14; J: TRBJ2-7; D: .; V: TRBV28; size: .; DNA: TGTGCCAGCAGTTTTGCCGGGGAGAGCTACGAGCAGTACTTC; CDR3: CASSFAGESYEQYF
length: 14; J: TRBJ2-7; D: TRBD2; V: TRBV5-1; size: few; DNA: TGCGCCAGCAGCTTGACTAGCGGGAGCTACGAGCAGTACTTC; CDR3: CASSLTSGSYEQYF
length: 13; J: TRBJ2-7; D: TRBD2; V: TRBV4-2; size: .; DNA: TGTGCCAGCAGCTTACTAGCGGATTACGAGCAGTACTTC; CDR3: CASSLLADYEQYF
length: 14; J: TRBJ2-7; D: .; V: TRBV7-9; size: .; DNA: TGTGCCAGCAGCTTAGCCTCCTCTCGCTACGAGCAGTACTTC; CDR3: CASSLASSRYEQYF
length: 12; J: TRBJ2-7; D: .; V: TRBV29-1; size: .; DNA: TGCAGCGTTGCCGGGACAACCTACGAGCAGTACTTC; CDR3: CSVAGTTYEQYF
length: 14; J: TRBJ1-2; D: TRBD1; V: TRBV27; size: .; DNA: TGTGCCAGCAGTAGTAACAGGGGGGAAGGCGGCTACACCTTC; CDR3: CASSSNRGEGGYTF
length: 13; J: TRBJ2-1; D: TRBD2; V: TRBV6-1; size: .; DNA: TGTGCCAGCAGCCCTAGCGGGGGGGGTGAGCAGTTCTTC; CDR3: CASSPSGGGEQFF
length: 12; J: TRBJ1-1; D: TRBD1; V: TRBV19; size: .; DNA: TGTGCCAGTAGCCCCCAACAGGGGGCGGCTTTCTTT; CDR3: CASSPQQGAAFF
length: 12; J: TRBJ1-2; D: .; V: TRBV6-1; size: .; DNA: TGTGCCAGCAGTGACACTAACTATGGCTACACCTTC; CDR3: CASSDTNYGYTF
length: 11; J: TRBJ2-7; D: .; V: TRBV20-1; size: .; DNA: TGCAGTGCTAGGTTAGCCCACGAGCAGTACTTC; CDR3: CSARLAHEQYF
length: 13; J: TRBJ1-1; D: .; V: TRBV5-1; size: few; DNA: TGCGCCAGCAGCTTGGATCTTTCAGCTGAAGCTTTCTTT; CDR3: CASSLDLSAEAFF
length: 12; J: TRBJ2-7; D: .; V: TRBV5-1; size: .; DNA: TGCGCCAGCAGCTTGGCAGGGGACGAGCAGTACTTC; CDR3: CASSLAGDEQYF
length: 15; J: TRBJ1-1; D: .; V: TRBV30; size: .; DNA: TGTGCCTGGAGTCCATGGGACGGGGGGAACACTGAAGCTTTCTTT; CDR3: CAWSPWDGGNTEAFF
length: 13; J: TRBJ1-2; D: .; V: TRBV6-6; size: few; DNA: TGTGCCAGCAGTTCAGGGACACAGGAGGGCTACACCTTC; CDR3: CASSSGTQEGYTF
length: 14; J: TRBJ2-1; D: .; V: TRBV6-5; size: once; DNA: TGTGCCAGCAGTTACAACCCAGGGCCTGGGGAGCAGTTCTTC; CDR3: CASSYNPGPGEQFF
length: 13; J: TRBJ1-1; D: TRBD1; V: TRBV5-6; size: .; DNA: TGTGCCAGCAGTCACAGGGGGGTCCCTGAAGCTTTCTTT; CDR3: CASSHRGVPEAFF
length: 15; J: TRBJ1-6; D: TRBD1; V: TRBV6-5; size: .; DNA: TGTGCCAGCAGCCTCCGGGACAGGGGACGTTCACCCCTCCACTTT; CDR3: CASSLRDRGRSPLHF
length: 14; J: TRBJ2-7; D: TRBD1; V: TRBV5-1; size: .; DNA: TGCGCCAGTCGACAGGGGGCCTCATTCCACGAGCAGTACTTC; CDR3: CASRQGASFHEQYF
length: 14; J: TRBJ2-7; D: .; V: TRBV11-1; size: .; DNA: TGTGCCAGCAGCTTACGGGCAGGGATCTACGAGCAGTACTTC; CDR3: CASSLRAGIYEQYF
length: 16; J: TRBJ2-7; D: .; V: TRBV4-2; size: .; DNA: TGTGCCAGCAGCCAAGATCCACAGGGATCATCCTACGAGCAGTACTTC; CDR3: CASSQDPQGSSYEQYF
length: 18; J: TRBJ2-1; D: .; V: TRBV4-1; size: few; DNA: TGCGCCAGCAGCCAAGTTATTGCGGGAACTCCTTACGGCGATGAGCAGTTCTTC; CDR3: CASSQVIAGTPYGDEQFF
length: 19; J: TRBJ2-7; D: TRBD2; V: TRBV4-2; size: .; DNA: TGTGCCAGCAGCCAAGTCATTTCGCCCGGGACTAGCGGGCCCAGGGAGCAGTACTTC; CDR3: CASSQVISPGTSGPREQYF
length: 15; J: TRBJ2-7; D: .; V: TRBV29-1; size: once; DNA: TGCAGCTTCGGTACCGGGACACTGAACTCCTACGAGCAGTACTTC; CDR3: CSFGTGTLNSYEQYF
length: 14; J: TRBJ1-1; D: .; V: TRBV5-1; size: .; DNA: TGCGCCAGCAGCTTGGGACTATCGGACACTGAAGCTTTCTTT; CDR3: CASSLGLSDTEAFF
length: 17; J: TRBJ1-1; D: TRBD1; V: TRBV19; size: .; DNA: TGTGCCAGTAGTATAGTAGGAGGGGGCAGCCTGAACACTGAAGCTTTCTTT; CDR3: CASSIVGGGSLNTEAFF
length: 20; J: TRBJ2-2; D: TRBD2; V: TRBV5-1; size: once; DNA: TGCGCCAGCAGCTTTGGGGAGGTGCTAGCGGGGTACGCGAACACCGGGGAGCTGTTTTTT; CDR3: CASSFGEVLAGYANTGELFF
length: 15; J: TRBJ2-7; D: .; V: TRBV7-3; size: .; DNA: TGTGCCAGCAGCTTAATTCCAGGGGTGGGGTACGAGCAGTACTTC; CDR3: CASSLIPGVGYEQYF
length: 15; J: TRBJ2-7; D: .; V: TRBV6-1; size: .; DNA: TGTGCCAGCAGTGAGGCAGGGCAGGGCTCCTACGAGCAGTACTTC; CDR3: CASSEAGQGSYEQYF
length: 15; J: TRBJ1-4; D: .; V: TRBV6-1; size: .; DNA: TGTGCCAGCAGTGAAATTGGTAGGGGGAGTGAAAAACTGTTTTTT; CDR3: CASSEIGRGSEKLFF
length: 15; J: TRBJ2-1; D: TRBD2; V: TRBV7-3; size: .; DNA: TGTGCCAGCAGCAGAGCAGGCGGGAGTGGTAATGAGCAGTTCTTC; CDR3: CASSRAGGSGNEQFF
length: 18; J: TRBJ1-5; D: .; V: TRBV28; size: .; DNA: TGTGCCAGCAGTCCCCCGGCGGGTGAACCGTATAGCAATCAGCCCCAGCATTTT; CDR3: CASSPPAGEPYSNQPQHF